Each of the 15 T cell receptor beta chains below was sequenced from the same sample in a study of T cells in Graves' hyperthyroidism and ophthalmopathy. There were TCR beta CDR3 regions amplified from RNA transcripts. In the first-round RT-PCR of the TCR CDR3, the HTBI primer set was used. One entry per CDR3 protein, called by TCRdb with MiXCR from the multiplex PCR reads. There are a few hundred thousand distinct CDR3 sequences in the sample; under 60% occur only once, and around 7.7% lies in the top ten. The specimen was peripheral blood or thyroid tissue (not recorded which). The receptors originated from a woman aged 18-30 years with Graves' hyperthyroidism.

This clonotype was seen many times. This chain joins TRBV24-1 and TRBJ2-1; D is possibly TRBD2 (6 bases). The CDR3 extends over 14 amino acids. The V gene lost 3 bases and the J gene lost 8 bases, with 13 bases spanning the gap. CDR1 is KGHDR, CDR2 SFDVKD, per germline. In nucleotides, the CDR3 is TGTGCCACCAGTGATCTAGGAGGGTGGGATGAGCAGTTCTTC. Residues: CATSDLGGWDEQFF.

At least ten counts were recorded for this clonotype. J is TRBJ2-7 and V is TRBV20-1; 8 bases fit TRBD1. The V gene end was trimmed by 0 bases and the J gene end by 5 bases; junction bases not matched to a gene: 15. Germline values: CDR1 DFQATT, CDR2 SNEGSKA (reference sequence). The length of the CDR3 is 17 residues. The CDR3 bases are TGCAGTGCTAGAGATATGGCAACCGGGACAGGCGGCAACGAGCAGTACTTC. Protein sequence: CSARDMATGTGGNEQYF.

This rearrangement joins TRBV20-1 to TRBJ2-1, with 11 bases matching TRBD1. V trimming: 1 base; J trimming: 1 base; junction bases outside the gene matches: 6. Germline loops: CDR1 DFQATT, CDR2 SNEGSKA (reference sequence). This CDR3 region has 17 residues. Written as DNA, the CDR3 is TGCAGTGCTAGAGGAAGATGGGACAGGGGGTCCTACAATGAGCAGTTCTTC. This codes for CSARGRWDRGSYNEQFF.

This clonotype has at least ten counts. The V gene is TRBV20-1, the J gene TRBJ1-6; D might be TRBD1 (5 bases). V was shortened by 3 bases and J by 4 bases, with 13 bases between the two germline ends. The CDR3 sequence is 15 residues long. The germline V gene encodes CDR1 DFQATT and CDR2 SNEGSKA (reference sequence). Here the CDR3 reads CSARRGPPYNSPLHF. DNA for the CDR3: TGCAGTGCTAGGAGGGGACCGCCATATAATTCACCCCTCCACTTT.

The chain has TRBV20-1 and TRBJ1-5, with D tentatively TRBD1 (5 bases). This CDR3 has 15 amino acids. Germline V gives CDR1 DFQATT, CDR2 SNEGSKA (reference sequence). V was trimmed by 3 bases and J by 11 bases, leaving 23 bases between them. As DNA, the CDR3 is TGCAGTGCTAGCAGGCCCCGTGGGAGGGGAGAGACCCAGCATTTT. It specifies CSASRPRGRGETQHF.

Notes on this clonotype: Just one base apart from a much larger clone, this may be a read error. This chain links TRBV9 with TRBJ2-7; D is uncertain. The CDR3 spans 15 residues. The germline CDR1 and CDR2 sequences are SGDLS and YYNGEE. This CDR3 is CASSVDKGRNYGQYF. The CDR3 coding sequence is TGTGCCAGCAGCGTAGACAAAGGGCGAAATTACGGGCAGTACTTC.

Many counts were recorded for this clonotype. This chain links TRBV15 with TRBJ1-5; D is uncertain. The CDR3 totals 14 residues. Trimming shortened V by 5 bases and J by 7 bases, and 15 bases separated the two germline ends. The germline gives CDR1 LNHNV, CDR2 YYDKDF (reference sequence). CDR3 in amino acids: CATSLSGSDQPQHF. DNA of the CDR3: TGTGCCACCAGCTTATCGGGGTCCGACCAGCCCCAGCATTTT.

This clonotype was recorded only once. CDR3 residues: CASSQLGFREQYF. The CDR3 coding sequence is TGTGCCAGCAGCCAACTAGGGTTTCGCGAGCAGTACTTC. The genes are TRBV7-2 and TRBJ2-7, with D possibly matching TRBD2 (5 bases). V gave up 5 bases and J gave up 6 bases, with 14 bases separating them. This CDR3 has 13 residues. CDR1 SGHTA and CDR2 FQGNSA come from the germline V gene. Looking up the rest from reference TRBV7-2 and TRBJ2-7 gives the full variable domain: GAGVSQSPSNKVTEKGKDVELRCDPISGHTALYWYRQSLGQGLEFLIYFQGNSAPDKSGLPSDRFSAERTGGSVSTLTIQRTQQEDSAVYLCASSQLGFREQYFGPGTRLTVT.

This chain connects TRBV6-5 to TRBJ1-5, with 7 nucleotides matching TRBD1. CDR1 is MNHEY and CDR2 is SVGAGI in the germline V gene. The CDR3 is 18 amino acids. V gave up 7 bases and J gave up 1 base; unmatched junction bases: 16. CDR3 DNA sequence: TGTGCCAGCATCTACAGGGGTGACACCGGGGGGAGCAATCAGCCCCAGCATTTT. Protein: CASIYRGDTGGSNQPQHF.

In this sample, this clonotype turned up many times. The J gene is TRBJ1-2, the V gene TRBV2, with TRBD1 matching over 7 bases. V lost 8 bases and J lost 6; bases outside the gene matches: 18. The V gene's germline CDR1 is SNHLY and CDR2 FYNNEI. The CDR3 is 16 residues long. The CDR3 loop is CASFSGGYGIRDGYTF. Written as DNA, the CDR3 is TGTGCCAGCTTTTCAGGGGGGTATGGGATTCGCGATGGCTACACCTTC.

In regard to this clonotype: Given a much more abundant clone one base away, this may be a read error. The chain is built from TRBV30 and TRBJ2-7, with D possibly TRBD2 on 5 matching bases. Germline lookup yields CDR1 GTSNPN and CDR2 SVGIG (reference sequence). Trimming took off 4 bases at V and 8 bases at J, with 12 bases between the two ends. The CDR3 is made up of 11 amino acids. The DNA for the CDR3 is TGTGCCTGGACGAGAGGGTACAAGCAGTACTTC. Amino acid sequence: CAWTRGYKQYF. Full variable domain (missing parts from reference TRBV30 and TRBJ2-7): SQTIHQWPATLVQPVGSPLSLECTVEGTSNPNLYWYRQAAGRGLQLLFYSVGIGQISSEVPQNLSASRPQDRQFILSSKKLLLSDSGFYLCAWTRGYKQYFGPGTRLTVT.

The chain joins TRBV30 to TRBJ2-7; TRBD2 matches at 9 bases. CDR1 is GTSNPN, CDR2 SVGIG, per germline (reference sequence). The ends lost 4 bases at V and 6 bases at J; junction bases unmatched: 10. The CDR3 is 14 amino acids. CDR3 in amino acids: CAWNRVAGGAEQYF. The CDR3 DNA reads TGTGCCTGGAATCGCGTGGCGGGAGGGGCCGAGCAGTACTTC.

As DNA, the CDR3 is TGCAGCCGAGACAGGGGGCACCACGAGCAGTACTTC. It specifies CSRDRGHHEQYF. V usage is TRBV29-1 and J usage is TRBJ2-7; 10 positions match TRBD1. J was trimmed by 5 bases and V by 8 bases; bases with no gene match: 6. Germline CDR1 is SQVTM and CDR2 is ANQGSEA. The CDR3 contains 12 residues.

This clonotype was recorded at least ten times. The CDR3 sequence is CSVEPDTVGGELFF. The DNA for the CDR3 is TGCAGCGTTGAACCGGACACCGTTGGCGGGGAGCTGTTTTTT. The chain joins TRBV29-1 to TRBJ2-2, with a possible D match to TRBD1 (5 bases). Germline V gives CDR1 SQVTM, CDR2 ANQGSEA. The V and J ends lost 2 bases and 7 bases respectively, with 14 bases between them. The CDR3 totals 14 residues.

There are many counts of this clonotype. The gene calls are TRBV20-1 and TRBJ1-5; D ambiguous. The CDR3 contains 14 residues. The ends were cut back, 0 bases at V and 4 bases at J, with 10 bases in the middle. Germline lookup yields CDR1 DFQATT and CDR2 SNEGSKA (reference sequence). CDR3 DNA: TGCAGTGCTAGAGACCGGGCGGGAAATCAGCCCCAGCATTTT. It yields the protein CSARDRAGNQPQHF.